The 30 T cell receptor beta chains listed next were all sequenced from one sample in a study of cytomegalovirus exposure and HLA in healthy donors. The PCR contained 60 Vbeta and 13 Jbeta primers. Repertoires were generated with immunoSEQ multiplex PCR, while TCRdb's copy carries only in-frame clones and drops some. This repertoire shows 150,000 to 200,000 clones, about four fifths found once; its top ten account for 4.5% to 7.5%. Sequencing was done on a sample of PBMCs. These receptors all come from a woman aged 25 to 39 in good health and CMV-seropositive.

The chain is built from TRBV7-2 and TRBJ2-7, with 7 bases lining up with TRBD1. The trim removed 4 bases at V and 1 base at J, leaving 4 bases unmatched. The V gene's germline CDR1 is SGHTA and CDR2 FQGNSA. The length of the CDR3 is 14 residues. DNA of the CDR3: TGTGCCAGCAGCTGGGGACAGTTATCCTACGAGCAGTACTTC. It codes for CASSWGQLSYEQYF. The full variable domain, completed using reference TRBV7-2 and TRBJ2-7, is GAGVSQSPSNKVTEKGKDVELRCDPISGHTALYWYRQSLGQGLEFLIYFQGNSAPDKSGLPSDRFSAERTGGSVSTLTIQRTQQEDSAVYLCASSWGQLSYEQYFGPGTRLTVT.

This chain connects TRBV7-9 to TRBJ2-3, with a tentative D call TRBD1 (5 bases). Germline CDR1 is SEHNR and CDR2 is FQNEAQ (reference sequence). There are 14 residues in the CDR3. V lost 5 bases, J lost 4 bases, and 13 bases lay in between. The CDR3 sequence is CASSPPTVPDTQYF. In DNA, the CDR3 is TGTGCCAGCAGCCCTCCGACAGTACCAGATACGCAGTATTTT.

This chain uses TRBV7-6 with TRBJ2-5, with D perhaps matching TRBD2 (6 bases). The CDR3 extends over 14 amino acids. Germline lookup yields CDR1 SGHVS and CDR2 FNYEAQ. With 5 bases removed from V and 1 base from J, the gap between germline ends came to 11 bases. CDR3 in DNA: TGTGCCAGCAGCCCCGAGCGGGCCCAAGAGACCCAGTACTTC. Residues: CASSPERAQETQYF. Variable domain in full (rest from reference TRBV7-6 and TRBJ2-5): GAGVSQSPRYKVTKRGQDVALRCDPISGHVSLYWYRQALGQGPEFLTYFNYEAQQDKSGLPNDRFSAERPEGSISTLTIQRTEQRDSAMYRCASSPERAQETQYFGPGTRLLVL.

The chain recombines TRBV7-2 with TRBJ2-7; D is possibly TRBD1 (6 bases). V lost 2 bases, J lost 4 bases, and 12 bases lay in between. This CDR3 spans 14 amino acids. Germline V CDR1 and CDR2: SGHTA, FQGNSA. For the CDR3, the DNA is TGTGCCAGCAGCTTATCCGAGGGGACATACGAGCAGTACTTC. It codes for CASSLSEGTYEQYF.

J is TRBJ1-5 and V is TRBV27; weak D call: TRBD1 (5 bases). Trimming shortened V by 8 bases and J by 4 bases, and 18 bases separated the two germline ends. Germline CDR1 reads MNHEY; CDR2 reads SMNVEV (reference sequence). This CDR3 comprises 15 residues. CDR3 coding DNA: TGTGCCAGCGCCTCAGACAGCCGAATTAATCAGCCCCAGCATTTT. This encodes CASASDSRINQPQHF.

This clone was detected a few times. The rearrangement links TRBV19 to TRBJ1-1, with a weak D call TRBD1 (5 bases). The CDR3 consists of 13 residues. Germline V gene lookup returns CDR1 LNHDA and CDR2 SQIVND (reference sequence). The V gene lost 10 bases and the J gene lost 5 bases, with 17 bases spanning the gap. The CDR3 bases are TGTGCCACCCGACCTCAGGGTGGGACTGAAGCTTTCTTT. Amino acid sequence: CATRPQGGTEAFF.

This clone was detected once. The chain's CDR3 is CASSWDRGLSEAFF. The CDR3 region has the DNA TGTGCCAGCAGTTGGGACAGGGGGCTCAGTGAAGCTTTCTTT. The chain is built from TRBV28 and TRBJ1-1; 12 positions agree with TRBD1. The CDR3 extends over 14 amino acids. Germline CDR1 is MDHEN and CDR2 is SYDVKM. V lost 4 bases and J lost 7; bases outside the gene matches: 4.

The chain uses TRBV28 and TRBJ2-5, with TRBD2 matching 10 bases. The CDR3 runs to 16 residues. Trimming removed 6 bases from V and 2 bases from J; junction bases left unmatched: 9. Germline values: CDR1 MDHEN, CDR2 SYDVKM. CDR3 protein: CASRTRLAGRQETQYF. For the CDR3, the DNA is TGTGCCAGCAGGACAAGACTAGCGGGTAGACAAGAGACCCAGTACTTC.

The chain joins TRBV6-5 to TRBJ2-2; D gene ambiguous. Per germline, CDR1 MNHEY and CDR2 SVGAGI. The CDR3 has 14 amino acids. The V end was cut by 7 bases, the J end by 3 bases, with 12 bases between. CDR3 in DNA: TGTGCCAGCAAGTTCGGCGGATACACCGGGGAGCTGTTTTTT. Protein: CASKFGGYTGELFF.

V and J are TRBV5-4 and TRBJ2-5, with TRBD2 identical over 13 bases. The CDR3 has 16 amino acids. Germline CDR1 reads SGHNT; CDR2 reads YYREEE (reference sequence). With V trimmed by 4 bases and J by 5 bases, 8 bases remained unmatched. The CDR3 bases are TGTGCCAGCAGCGTCACTAGCGGGGGGGCCCTCGAGACCCAGTACTTC. The encoded protein is CASSVTSGGALETQYF.

This chain links TRBV6-6 with TRBJ2-1, with TRBD2 matching over 8 bases. Germline trimming cut 4 bases from V and 6 bases from J; bases unmatched to any gene: 5. Germline assignment: CDR1 MNHNY and CDR2 SVGAGI (reference sequence). The CDR3 consists of 14 residues. The CDR3 nucleotides read TGTGCCAGCAGTTTGCCTAGCGGGTTCAATGAGCAGTTCTTC. It codes for CASSLPSGFNEQFF.

In the case of this clone: The junction and the germline gene differ at one end; a read error may be behind it. CDR3: CASSTYPPQGGTGAFF. Written as DNA, the CDR3 is TGCGCCAGCTCTACCTACCCCCCACAGGGTGGCACTGGAGCTTTCTTT. This rearrangement joins TRBV5-1 to TRBJ1-1; tentative D call: TRBD1 (6 bases). The CDR3 contains 16 residues. Germline values: CDR1 SGHRS, CDR2 YFSETQ. Full variable domain (remainder filled in from reference TRBV5-1 and TRBJ1-1): KAGVTQTPRYLIKTRGQQVTLSCSPISGHRSVSWYQQTPGQGLQFLFEYFSETQRNKGNFPGRFSGRQFSNSRSEMNVSTLELGDSALYLCASSTYPPQGGTGAFFGQGTRLTVV.

This sequence joins TRBV19 and TRBJ1-2; D is unclear. From germline, CDR1 is LNHDA and CDR2 SQIVND (reference sequence). V was trimmed by 6 bases and J by 6 bases, leaving 14 bases between them. The CDR3 length is 13 residues. The CDR3 is CASRTQMRDGYTF. CDR3 DNA sequence: TGTGCCAGTAGGACTCAGATGAGAGATGGCTACACCTTC.

The V gene is TRBV28, the J gene TRBJ1-5; D not resolved. The CDR3 has 13 residues. The V gene lost 7 bases and the J gene lost 5 bases, with 12 bases spanning the gap. CDR1 and CDR2 (germline): MDHEN, SYDVKM. The CDR3: CASTVPLDQPQHF. The CDR3 DNA follows: TGTGCCAGCACAGTACCTTTGGATCAGCCCCAGCATTTT.

The genes are TRBV7-9 and TRBJ2-1, with TRBD2 matching 9 bases. The CDR3 runs to 15 residues. Germline CDR1 SEHNR, CDR2 FQNEAQ (reference sequence). J was trimmed by 7 bases and V by 2 bases; bases with no gene match: 6. This chain's CDR3 is CASSLIVAGDNEQFF. The DNA of the CDR3 is TGTGCCAGCAGCTTAATTGTAGCGGGAGATAATGAGCAGTTCTTC.

This rearrangement joins TRBV2 to TRBJ2-4; tentative D call: TRBD2 (6 bases). The germline V gene has CDR1 SNHLY and CDR2 FYNNEI. CDR3 size: 17 residues. Trimming stripped 4 bases from V and 2 bases from J, with 18 bases between. CDR3 DNA sequence: TGTGCCAGCAGTGGAAGCGGGCGGGCTAGTTCCAAAAACATTCAGTACTTC. This codes for CASSGSGRASSKNIQYF.

The genes are TRBV28 and TRBJ2-7; 9 bases are shared with TRBD2. The germline V gene has CDR1 MDHEN and CDR2 SYDVKM. The CDR3 has 13 amino acids. The junction had 6 bases not matched to a gene; V was cut back by 10 bases and J by 2 bases. The CDR3 DNA sequence: TGTGCCACCGGACTAGCGCCTACCTACGAGCAGTACTTC. Translation: CATGLAPTYEQYF. The whole variable domain, remainder taken from reference TRBV28 and TRBJ2-7, is DVKVTQSSRYLVKRTGEKVFLECVQDMDHENMFWYRQDPGLGLRLIYFSYDVKMKEKGDIPEGYSVSREKKERFSLILESASTNQTSMYLCATGLAPTYEQYFGPGTRLTVT.

This clone was picked up a small number of times. V gene TRBV28 combines with J gene TRBJ2-7; the match to TRBD1 covers 9 bases. The CDR3 length is 14 residues. V lost 5 bases, J lost 7 bases, and 9 bases stayed unmatched. Germline V gene lookup returns CDR1 MDHEN and CDR2 SYDVKM. The chain's CDR3 is CASSMTGGSREQYF. For the CDR3, the DNA is TGTGCCAGCAGTATGACAGGGGGGTCGCGTGAGCAGTACTTC.

The chain recombines TRBV7-3 with TRBJ2-1; 8 bases are shared with TRBD2. The germline gives CDR1 SGHTA, CDR2 FQGTGA. The CDR3 consists of 15 residues. The trim removed 2 bases at V and 8 bases at J, leaving 8 bases unmatched. The CDR3 region is CASSLSGGPHDEQFF. The CDR3 nucleotides are TGTGCCAGCAGCTTATCGGGGGGGCCCCACGATGAGCAGTTCTTC.

V is TRBV6-6 and J is TRBJ2-2; D might be TRBD1 (6 bases). Germline lookup yields CDR1 MNHNY and CDR2 SVGAGI (reference sequence). There are 14 residues in the CDR3. V lost 8 bases and J 3 bases, leaving 13 bases between the germline ends. DNA for the CDR3: TGTGCCAGCGGGACATTTATCGACACCGGGGAGCTGTTTTTT. Translated, it gives CASGTFIDTGELFF.

The V call is TRBV10-3, the J call TRBJ2-3; tentatively, D is TRBD2 (5 bases). The CDR3 consists of 15 residues. From germline, CDR1 is ENHRY and CDR2 SYGVKD. V was cut by 6 bases and J by 13 bases, with 26 bases left in between. The CDR3 loop is CAISEDSPNGGREYF. The CDR3 nucleotides read TGTGCCATCAGCGAAGACTCGCCTAATGGAGGTCGGGAGTATTTT.

V and J are TRBV19 and TRBJ2-7, with D possibly matching TRBD1 (5 bases). CDR1 and CDR2 (germline): LNHDA, SQIVND (reference sequence). The CDR3 covers 17 residues. V dropped 5 bases and J dropped 4 bases, with 24 bases sitting between them. In DNA, the CDR3 is TGTGCCAGTAGTTGGGGCGGACGTCGGACATACCATTACGAGCAGTACTTC. Amino acids: CASSWGGRRTYHYEQYF.

This clone was seen once. The chain employs TRBV27 and TRBJ2-7; D might be TRBD1 (5 bases). Trimming cost V 5 bases and J 4 bases, with 18 bases left between them. The CDR3 is 15 residues long. Germline CDR1 is MNHEY and CDR2 is SMNVEV (reference sequence). In nucleotides, the CDR3 is TGTGCCAGCAGTCAGTTGTTTTGGACACCTTACGAGCAGTACTTC. Translation: CASSQLFWTPYEQYF.

The rearrangement joins TRBV2 to TRBJ1-1; maybe TRBD1 (5 bases). The CDR3 runs to 13 residues. Germline V lookup: CDR1 SNHLY, CDR2 FYNNEI. The ends were cut back, 9 bases at V and 1 base at J, with 12 bases in the middle. The chain's CDR3 is CARRDSENTEAFF. The CDR3 nucleotides are TGTGCCAGGAGGGACTCCGAGAACACTGAAGCTTTCTTT.

This clone was counted a single time. The rearrangement joins TRBV28 to TRBJ1-3; D is unclear. Trimming took off 5 bases at V and 0 bases at J, with 11 bases between the two ends. The CDR3 consists of 15 residues. CDR1 is MDHEN, CDR2 SYDVKM, per germline. The CDR3 DNA sequence: TGTGCCAGCAGTGCCGACACCCGCTCTGGAAACACCATATATTTT. Amino acid sequence: CASSADTRSGNTIYF.

This clone was recorded a few times. This sequence joins TRBV28 and TRBJ2-1; 8 bases are shared with TRBD2. This CDR3 is 15 amino acids long. V dropped 6 bases and J dropped 3; count of bases not matched to a gene: 7. CDR1 is MDHEN and CDR2 is SYDVKM in the germline V gene. In nucleotides, the CDR3 is TGTGCCAGCAGGCTAACTAGCGGAGTCTACAATGAGCAGTTCTTC. Translating gives CASRLTSGVYNEQFF.

The chain combines TRBV19 with TRBJ1-2; perhaps TRBD1 as D (6 bases). Looked up from germline, CDR1 is LNHDA and CDR2 is SQIVND (reference sequence). The CDR3 is made up of 15 amino acids. V dropped 4 bases and J dropped 4 bases, with 16 bases sitting between them. The CDR3 reads CASSTDQGSGYGYTF. The CDR3 DNA is TGTGCCAGTAGTACCGACCAGGGGAGTGGCTATGGCTACACCTTC.

The chain joins TRBV14 to TRBJ2-1; 9 nucleotides line up with TRBD1. Trimming cost V 7 bases and J 15 bases; bases outside gene matches: 10. Germline CDR1 reads SGHDN; CDR2 reads FVKESK. The CDR3 is 12 residues long. The CDR3 spells CASKETGGALFF. In DNA form, the CDR3 reads TGTGCCAGCAAGGAGACAGGGGGGGCTCTGTTCTTC.

This clone was observed a few times. The chain's CDR3 is CASSFTRDQPQHF. CDR3 bases: TGTGCCAGCAGCTTCACACGGGATCAGCCCCAGCATTTT. The chain couples TRBV7-6 to TRBJ1-5, with D hard to call. CDR3 length: 13 amino acids. Germline CDR1 SGHVS, CDR2 FNYEAQ. Trimming took 3 bases from V and 5 from J, leaving 8 bases between them.

The genes are TRBV19 and TRBJ1-5; tentative D call: TRBD1 (5 bases). This CDR3 is built from 15 residues. With 7 bases removed from V and 0 bases from J, the gap between germline ends came to 13 bases. Germline CDR1 reads LNHDA; CDR2 reads SQIVND (reference sequence). CDR3 coding DNA: TGTGCCAGTACACGGGGGACTCTTAGCAATCAGCCCCAGCATTTT. Protein: CASTRGTLSNQPQHF.